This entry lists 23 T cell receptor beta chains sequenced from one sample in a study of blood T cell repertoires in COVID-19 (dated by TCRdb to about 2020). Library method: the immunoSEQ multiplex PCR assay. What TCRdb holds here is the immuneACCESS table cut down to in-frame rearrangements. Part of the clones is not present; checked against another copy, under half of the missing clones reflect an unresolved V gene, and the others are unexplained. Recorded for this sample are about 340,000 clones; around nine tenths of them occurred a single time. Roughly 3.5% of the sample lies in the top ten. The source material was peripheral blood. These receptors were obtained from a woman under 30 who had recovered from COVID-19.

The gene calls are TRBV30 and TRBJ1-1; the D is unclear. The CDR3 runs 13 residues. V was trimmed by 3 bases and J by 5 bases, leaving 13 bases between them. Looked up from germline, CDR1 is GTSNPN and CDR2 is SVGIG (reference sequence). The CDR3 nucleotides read TGTGCCTGGAGGGGCAGGCGGGGAACTGAAGCTTTCTTT. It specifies CAWRGRRGTEAFF.

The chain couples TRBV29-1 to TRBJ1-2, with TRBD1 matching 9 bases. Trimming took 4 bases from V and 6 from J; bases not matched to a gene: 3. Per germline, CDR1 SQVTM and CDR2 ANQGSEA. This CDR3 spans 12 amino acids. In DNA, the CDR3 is TGCAGCGTTGCGGGACAGGGAAATGGCTACACCTTC. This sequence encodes CSVAGQGNGYTF.

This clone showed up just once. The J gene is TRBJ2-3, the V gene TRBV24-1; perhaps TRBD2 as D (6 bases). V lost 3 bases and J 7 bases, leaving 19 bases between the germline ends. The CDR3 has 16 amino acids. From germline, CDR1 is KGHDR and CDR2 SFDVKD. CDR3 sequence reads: CATSDGVAASGNTQYF. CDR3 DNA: TGTGCCACCAGTGATGGGGTAGCGGCGTCGGGAAATACGCAGTATTTT.

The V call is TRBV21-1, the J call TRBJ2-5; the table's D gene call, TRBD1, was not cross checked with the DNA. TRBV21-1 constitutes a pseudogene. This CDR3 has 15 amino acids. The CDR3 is CASSNRDRGLGTQYF. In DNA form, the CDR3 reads TGTGCCAGCAGCAACCGGGACAGGGGGCTGGGGACCCAGTACTTC.

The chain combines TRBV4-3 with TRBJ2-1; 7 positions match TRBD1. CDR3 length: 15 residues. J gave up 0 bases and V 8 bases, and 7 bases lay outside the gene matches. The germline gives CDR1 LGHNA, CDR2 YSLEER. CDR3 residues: CASSRDRDSYNEQFF. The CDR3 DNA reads TGCGCCAGCTCCCGGGACAGAGACTCCTACAATGAGCAGTTCTTC.

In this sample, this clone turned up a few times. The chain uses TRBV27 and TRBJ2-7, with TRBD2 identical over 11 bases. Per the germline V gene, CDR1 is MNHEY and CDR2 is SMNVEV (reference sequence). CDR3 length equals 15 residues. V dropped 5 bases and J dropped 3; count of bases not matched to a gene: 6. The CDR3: CASSPTTSGSYEQYV. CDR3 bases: TGTGCCAGCAGTCCCACCACTAGCGGGAGCTACGAGCAGTACGTC.

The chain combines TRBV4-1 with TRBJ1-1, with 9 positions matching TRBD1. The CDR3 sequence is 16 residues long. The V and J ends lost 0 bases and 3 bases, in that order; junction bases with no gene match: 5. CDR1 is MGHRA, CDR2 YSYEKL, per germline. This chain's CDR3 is CASSQDEGQGYTEAFF. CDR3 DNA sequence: TGCGCCAGCAGCCAAGATGAGGGACAGGGTTACACTGAAGCTTTCTTT.

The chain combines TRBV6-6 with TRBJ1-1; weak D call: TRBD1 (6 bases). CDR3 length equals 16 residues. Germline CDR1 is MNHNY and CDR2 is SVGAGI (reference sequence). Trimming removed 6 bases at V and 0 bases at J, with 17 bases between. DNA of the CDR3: TGTGCCAGCAGCCATACCTCAGGGGTCATGAACACTGAAGCTTTCTTT. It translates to CASSHTSGVMNTEAFF.

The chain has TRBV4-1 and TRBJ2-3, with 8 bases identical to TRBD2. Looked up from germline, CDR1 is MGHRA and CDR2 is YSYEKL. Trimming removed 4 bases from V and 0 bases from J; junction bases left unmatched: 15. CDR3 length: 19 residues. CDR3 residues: CASSRKGLGLATSTDTQYF. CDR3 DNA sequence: TGCGCCAGCAGCCGAAAGGGGCTTGGACTAGCAACGAGCACAGATACGCAGTATTTT.

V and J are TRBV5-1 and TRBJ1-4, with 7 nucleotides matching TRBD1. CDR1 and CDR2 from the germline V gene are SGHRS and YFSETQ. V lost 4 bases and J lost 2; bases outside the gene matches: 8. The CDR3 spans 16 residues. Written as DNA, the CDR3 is TGCGCCAGCAGCCCCCGACAGGGCCGCACTAATGAAAAACTGTTTTTT. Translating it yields CASSPRQGRTNEKLFF. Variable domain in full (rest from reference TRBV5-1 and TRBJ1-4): KAGVTQTPRYLIKTRGQQVTLSCSPISGHRSVSWYQQTPGQGLQFLFEYFSETQRNKGNFPGRFSGRQFSNSRSEMNVSTLELGDSALYLCASSPRQGRTNEKLFFGSGTQLSVL.

CDR3 coding DNA: TGTGCCAGCAGCAACCGGGACAGGGGTTACGAGCAGTACGTC. This codes for CASSNRDRGYEQYV. The chain couples TRBV7-9 to TRBJ2-7; the match to TRBD1 covers 10 bases. Germline loops: CDR1 SEHNR, CDR2 FQNEAQ (reference sequence). V lost 5 bases, J lost 4 bases, and 5 bases stayed unmatched. The CDR3 covers 14 residues.

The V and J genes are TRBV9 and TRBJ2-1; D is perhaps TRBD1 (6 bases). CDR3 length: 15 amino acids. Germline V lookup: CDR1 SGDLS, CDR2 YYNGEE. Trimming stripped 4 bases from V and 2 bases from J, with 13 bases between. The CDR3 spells CASSPGTPAYNEQFF. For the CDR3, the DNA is TGTGCCAGCAGCCCCGGGACACCTGCCTACAATGAGCAGTTCTTC.

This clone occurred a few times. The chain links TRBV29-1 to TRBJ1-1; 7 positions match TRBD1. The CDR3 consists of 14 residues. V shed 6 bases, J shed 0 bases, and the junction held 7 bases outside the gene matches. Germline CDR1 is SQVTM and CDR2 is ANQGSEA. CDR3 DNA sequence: TGCAGCGTCCGACAGGGAAGAATGAACACTGAAGCTTTCTTT. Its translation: CSVRQGRMNTEAFF. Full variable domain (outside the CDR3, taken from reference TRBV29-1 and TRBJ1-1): SAVISQKPSRDICQRGTSLTIQCQVDSQVTMMFWYRQQPGQSLTLIATANQGSEATYESGFVIDKFPISRPNLTFSTLTVSNMSPEDSSIYLCSVRQGRMNTEAFFGQGTRLTVV.

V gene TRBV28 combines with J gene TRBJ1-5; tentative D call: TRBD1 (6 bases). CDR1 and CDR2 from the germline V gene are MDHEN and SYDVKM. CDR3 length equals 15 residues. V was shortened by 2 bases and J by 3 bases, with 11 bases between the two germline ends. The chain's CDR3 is CASSLVNRDNQPQHF. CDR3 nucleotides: TGTGCCAGCAGTTTAGTCAACAGGGACAATCAGCCCCAGCATTTT. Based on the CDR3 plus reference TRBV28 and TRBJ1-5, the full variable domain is DVKVTQSSRYLVKRTGEKVFLECVQDMDHENMFWYRQDPGLGLRLIYFSYDVKMKEKGDIPEGYSVSREKKERFSLILESASTNQTSMYLCASSLVNRDNQPQHFGDGTRLSIL.

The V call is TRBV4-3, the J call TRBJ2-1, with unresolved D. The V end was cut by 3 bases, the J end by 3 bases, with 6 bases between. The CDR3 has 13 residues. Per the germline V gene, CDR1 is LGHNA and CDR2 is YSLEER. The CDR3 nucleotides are TGCGCCAGCAGCCAGTACGGCTACAATGAGCAGTTCTTC. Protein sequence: CASSQYGYNEQFF.

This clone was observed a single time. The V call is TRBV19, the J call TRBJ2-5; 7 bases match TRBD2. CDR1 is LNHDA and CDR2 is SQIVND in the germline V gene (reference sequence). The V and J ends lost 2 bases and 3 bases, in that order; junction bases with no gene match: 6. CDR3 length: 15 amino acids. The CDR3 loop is CASSINWGGEETQYF. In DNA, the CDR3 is TGTGCCAGTAGTATAAACTGGGGGGGGGAAGAGACCCAGTACTTC.

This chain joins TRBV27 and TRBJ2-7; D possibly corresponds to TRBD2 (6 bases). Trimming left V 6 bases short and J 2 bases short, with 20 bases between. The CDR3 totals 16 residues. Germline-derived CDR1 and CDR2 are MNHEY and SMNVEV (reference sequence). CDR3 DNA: TGTGCCAGCAGCTCAACCTCCGGGAGCCTCCCCTACGAGCAGTACGTC. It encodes CASSSTSGSLPYEQYV.

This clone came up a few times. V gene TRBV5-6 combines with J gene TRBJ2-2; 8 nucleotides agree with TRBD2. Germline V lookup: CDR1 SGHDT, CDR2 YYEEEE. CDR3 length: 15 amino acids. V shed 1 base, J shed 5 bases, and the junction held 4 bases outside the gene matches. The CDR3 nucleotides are TGTGCCAGCAGCTTGAGAGCGGGAGTAACCGGGGAGCTGTTTTTT. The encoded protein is CASSLRAGVTGELFF. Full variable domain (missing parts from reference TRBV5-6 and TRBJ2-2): DAGVTQSPTHLIKTRGQQVTLRCSPKSGHDTVSWYQQALGQGPQFIFQYYEEEERQRGNFPDRFSGHQFPNYSSELNVNALLLGDSALYLCASSLRAGVTGELFFGEGSRLTVL.

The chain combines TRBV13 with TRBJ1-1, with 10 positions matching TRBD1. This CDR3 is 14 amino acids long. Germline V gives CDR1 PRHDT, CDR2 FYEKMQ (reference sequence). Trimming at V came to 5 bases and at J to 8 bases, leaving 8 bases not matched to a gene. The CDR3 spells CASSLPPTGGEAFF. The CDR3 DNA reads TGTGCCAGCAGCCTCCCTCCGACAGGGGGCGAAGCTTTCTTT.

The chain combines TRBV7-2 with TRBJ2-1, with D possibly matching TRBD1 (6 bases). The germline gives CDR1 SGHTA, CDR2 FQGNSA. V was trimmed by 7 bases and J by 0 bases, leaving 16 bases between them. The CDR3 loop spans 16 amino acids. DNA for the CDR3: TGTGCCAGCACCCTGGGACAACAGAGCTCCTACAATGAGCAGTTCTTC. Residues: CASTLGQQSSYNEQFF. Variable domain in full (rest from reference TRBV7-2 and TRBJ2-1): GAGVSQSPSNKVTEKGKDVELRCDPISGHTALYWYRQSLGQGLEFLIYFQGNSAPDKSGLPSDRFSAERTGGSVSTLTIQRTQQEDSAVYLCASTLGQQSSYNEQFFGPGTRLTVL.

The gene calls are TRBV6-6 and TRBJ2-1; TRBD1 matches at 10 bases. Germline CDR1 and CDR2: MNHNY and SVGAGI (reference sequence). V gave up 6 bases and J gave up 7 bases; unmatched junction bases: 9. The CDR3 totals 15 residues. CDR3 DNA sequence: TGTGCCAGCAGCCGACCGGGACAGGGGTCGAATGAGCAGTTCTTC. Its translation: CASSRPGQGSNEQFF.

CDR3 loop: CASSTGWTDSGANVLTF. For the CDR3, the DNA is TGTGCCAGCAGTACTGGGTGGACAGACTCTGGGGCCAACGTCCTGACTTTC. This chain uses TRBV27 with TRBJ2-6; TRBD1 is a possible D gene (6 bases). The length of the CDR3 is 17 residues. V gave up 5 bases and J gave up 0 bases, with 14 bases separating them. Germline-derived CDR1 and CDR2 are MNHEY and SMNVEV (reference sequence).

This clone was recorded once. The CDR3 region is CASSTGQRLDYTF. CDR3 sequence (DNA): TGTGCCAGCAGTACGGGACAGCGCCTTGACTACACCTTC. The chain combines TRBV5-6 with TRBJ1-2; 7 nucleotides align to TRBD1. From germline, CDR1 is SGHDT and CDR2 YYEEEE. The CDR3 extends over 13 amino acids. After removal of 5 bases from V and 10 bases from J, the junction contained 11 bases not matched to a gene.